The text below deals with one TCR beta chain. In this sample, this clone turned up once. It has no known antigen specificity. No base quality information exists; no much larger clone differs at one position. The data were taken from a study of T cell responses to AZD1222 COVID-19 vaccine (dated by TCRdb to the early 2020s). Notes on the research overall: A total of 233 trial participants underwent TCR sequencing, of whom roughly 210 had received two doses of AZD1222 and roughly 26 had received two doses of the MenACWY control vaccine. Trial participants were enrolled into age subgroups of 18-55, 56-69 and 70-plus years, which contained 148, 28 and 57 TCR-sequenced participants, respectively. Study-level results and caveats: The 56-69-year group was small, and its depth increase did not reach significance, likely because of low power. Spike-specific TCR breadth and depth rose significantly after two AZD1222 doses compared with day 0 and with MenACWY recipients. Epitopes outside the regions mutated in the B.1.351 and B.1.1.7 variants were reportedly recognized by nearly half of the unique spike-specific TCRs. The whole spike protein was spanned by vaccine-associated CD4 TCRs, and dominant responses were seen in regions 160-218 and 743-854. Participants were mostly white British and included more females than males, and it was suggested by the authors that clonal diversity may have been underestimated. Only five or six AZD1222 recipients were SARS-CoV-2 seropositive at baseline, limiting conclusions about previously exposed vaccinees. Because no day 14 peak-response samples were available, repertoires were characterized only after the peak T cell response.

The CDR3 regions of human TCRbeta chains were subjected to immunosequencing. Turning to the authors' computational methods: TCRs in the repertoires were matched against a reference library of SARS-CoV-2-specific TCRs that had been generated with the MIRA antigen-specificity platform. Breadth was defined as the fraction of unique TCRs that were SARS-CoV-2-associated, and depth was defined as the fraction of total T cells that were SARS-CoV-2-associated. Each spike-specific TCR was assigned to its reactive spike region and to a CD4 or CD8 class using the MIRA data. Log10-transformed breadth and depth values were compared by one-way ANOVA with Sidak's multiple comparisons tests. Not all clones reach the TCRdb copy of this immuneACCESS table, which keeps in-frame sequences only. Checked studies attribute under half of the gap to unresolved V genes and leave the rest unexplained. That table gives V, J and clone size, and the DNA gave D and trimming. Recorded for this sample are around 130,000 clones; approximately 91% of them occurred a single time. The ten largest clones represent roughly 2% of the sample.

Taken from the germline V gene (reference sequence), the CDR1 and CDR2 loops are LNHDA and SQIVND. The CDR3 goes from the cysteine to the phenylalanine over 13 residues. Kept here is only the CDR3 DNA, which spans 39 bases and is read in frame from base 1. A distance of 6 bases separates the germline ends of V and J, which lose 3 bases and 4 bases respectively. The sample's time point, from its label and the paper: about 28 days (+/-7) after the second vaccine dose. AZD1222 recipients with second doses at about 4 weeks or about 12 weeks were pooled, because spike-specific TCR depth and breadth did not differ between schedules. Vaccinee samples were obtained from the UK trials COV001 and COV002, which included a single-blind randomized controlled phase 2/3 trial of AZD1222 (ChAdOx1 nCoV-19) in healthy adults. For TCRbeta chain sequencing, PBMC samples from trial participants were taken at day 0 and at day 28 after the second dose.

The sequence links TRBV19 to TRBJ1-4; no D gene call is confident. This sample comprised peripheral blood, obtained 28 days after the second AZD1222 dose. This sequence was found in an adult who received the AZD1222 COVID-19 vaccine. The CDR3 protein: CASSMWSNEKLFF. The nucleotide sequence is given as TGTGCCAGTAGTATGTGGAGTAATGAAAAACTGTTTTTT.